This is a list of T cell receptor beta chains from one sample in a study of blood T cell repertoires in COVID-19. Using immunoSEQ multiplex PCR, the repertoire was profiled, and TCRdb retains in-frame clones only, with some absent. The repertoire holds 200,000 to 250,000 clones, with 86% as singletons. Material: peripheral blood. These TCRs come from a man older than 75 with acute or convalescent COVID-19. Each CDR3 is given with its conserved first and last residue. D genes are given only for firm matches. Clone size appears in some rows only: once, few, many, or a class for an expanded clone.

J,D,V,length,size,CDR3,DNA
TRBJ1-2,.,TRBV28,13,once,CASSSGMSYGYTF,TGTGCCAGCAGTTCGGGTATGAGCTATGGCTACACCTTC
TRBJ2-2,TRBD2,TRBV3-1/TRBV3-2,19,.,CASSQDRPLTGGPTGELFF,TGTGCCAGCAGCCAAGATCGGCCTTTAACGGGGGGGCCCACCGGGGAGCTGTTTTTT
TRBJ1-2,TRBD1,TRBV7-8,15,.,CASSLLGQGAGGYTF,TGTGCCAGCAGCTTACTAGGACAGGGGGCTGGTGGCTACACCTTC
TRBJ2-1,TRBD1,TRBV4-3,15,.,CASSQDQGVGNEQFF,TGCGCCAGCAGCCAAGATCAGGGGGTCGGCAATGAGCAGTTCTTC
TRBJ1-5,.,TRBV5-5,13,.,CASSLAGNQPQHF,TGTGCCAGCAGCTTGGCGGGAAATCAGCCCCAGCATTTT
TRBJ1-4,.,TRBV28,14,.,CASSLGGAGEKLFF,TGTGCCAGCAGTTTAGGAGGGGCCGGGGAAAAACTGTTTTTT
TRBJ1-1,.,TRBV7-3,14,once,CASSSQGGGTQAFF,TGTGCCAGCAGCTCCCAGGGTGGCGGGACCCAAGCTTTCTTT
TRBJ2-2,TRBD2,TRBV9,16,.,CASSVADSGSTGELFF,TGTGCCAGCAGCGTAGCTGATAGCGGGAGTACCGGGGAGCTGTTTTTT
TRBJ1-3,TRBD1,TRBV19,16,.,CASNRQGAITGNTIYF,TGTGCCAGTAATCGACAGGGGGCGATTACTGGAAACACCATATATTTT
TRBJ1-2,.,TRBV6-1,12,.,CASSEWEGGYTF,TGTGCCAGCAGTGAATGGGAGGGGGGCTACACCTTC
TRBJ2-7,.,TRBV14,15,.,CASSQLGRNSYEQYF,TGTGCCAGCAGCCAACTCGGGAGAAACTCCTACGAGCAGTACTTC
TRBJ1-2,TRBD1,TRBV6-5,16,.,CASSYGVDRGGHGYTF,TGTGCCAGCAGTTACGGTGTTGACAGGGGGGGGCATGGCTACACCTTC
TRBJ1-5,TRBD1,TRBV6-2/TRBV6-3,14,.,CASRPGTVGQPQHF,TGTGCCAGCCGCCCCGGGACAGTAGGTCAGCCCCAGCATTTT
TRBJ2-5,TRBD2,TRBV15,12,.,CATGRAQETQYF,TGTGCCACCGGGAGGGCCCAAGAGACCCAGTACTTC
TRBJ1-5,TRBD1,TRBV7-2,14,.,CASSSGGVGQPQHF,TGTGCCAGCAGCTCAGGGGGCGTCGGACAGCCCCAGCATTTT
TRBJ2-6,.,TRBV27,15,.,CASSFGSAGANVLTF,TGTGCCAGCAGTTTCGGCAGCGCTGGGGCCAACGTCCTGACTTTC
TRBJ1-5,.,TRBV28,15,once,CASSLRGQKERPQHF,TGTGCCAGCAGTTTAAGAGGGCAGAAAGAAAGGCCCCAGCATTTT
TRBJ2-5,TRBD1,TRBV7-2,15,once,CASSPRQGVGETQYF,TGTGCCAGCAGCCCCAGACAGGGGGTTGGAGAGACCCAGTACTTC
TRBJ1-1,TRBD1,TRBV19,15,.,CASLVQGAWNTEAFF,TGTGCCAGTTTAGTGCAGGGGGCTTGGAACACTGAAGCTTTCTTT
TRBJ1-1,.,TRBV19,16,once,CASSSQESGVNTEAFF,TGCGCCAGTAGTTCCCAGGAGAGCGGAGTGAACACTGAAGCTTTCTTT
TRBJ2-2,TRBD2,TRBV19,13,.,CASGGLVTGELFF,TGTGCCAGTGGGGGACTAGTCACCGGGGAGCTGTTTTTT
TRBJ1-1,TRBD1,TRBV5-1,15,.,CASRAGTAQNTEAFF,TGCGCCAGCAGGGCCGGGACAGCCCAAAACACTGAAGCTTTCTTT
TRBJ1-1,.,TRBV25-1,12,.,CASSETTTTTFF,TGTGCCAGCAGTGAAACCACCACTACAACTTTCTTT
TRBJ2-1,TRBD2,TRBV5-6,15,.,CASSLGGGPSNEQFF,TGTGCCAGCAGCTTGGGCGGGGGGCCCAGCAATGAGCAGTTCTTC
TRBJ2-7,TRBD1,TRBV10-3,12,.,CATQDRVNEQYF,TGTGCCACCCAGGACAGGGTCAACGAGCAGTACTTC
TRBJ2-7,TRBD1,TRBV4-1,14,few,CASSTQGQSYEQYF,TGCGCCAGCAGTACCCAGGGACAGTCCTACGAGCAGTACTTC
TRBJ2-7,.,TRBV6-6,12,.,CASSLQAAEQYF,TGTGCCAGCAGCCTACAGGCGGCTGAGCAGTACTTC